This T cell receptor beta chain was recorded in a study of cytomegalovirus exposure and HLA in healthy donors (dated by TCRdb to 2016 to 2017). At the level of the whole study: An earlier analysis of some 500 of the donors reported about 250 Gb of sequence data and more than 90 million unique TCR beta sequences from about 179 million T cells. Approximately 300 gigabases of sequencing data and 70 million to 100 million unique TCR sequences made up an early release that covered approximately 700 HLA-typed donors. The genetic ancestry cluster associated with self-reported Caucasian donors included over 80% of the roughly 360 genotyped donors. The aim of the study was to test whether cataloging public T cell receptors could identify signatures of past pathogen exposure. Using immunosequencing, the study profiled T cell repertoires from 500 to 800 subjects and related those repertoires to cytomegalovirus serostatus. A separate validation cohort of over a hundred different subjects was used in addition to the 666-subject first cohort. To predict cytomegalovirus infection status, the study combined high-throughput TCR immunosequencing, statistical association of individual TCRs with disease status, and machine learning. In a later analysis, previously published TCR beta repertoires from 666 donors were re-analyzed and high-resolution HLA genotyping was added so that TCR occurrence patterns could be studied. In the later analysis, no new phenotypic data were used to find candidate immune exposures; instead, reliance was placed on TCR beta sequences and their occurrence across donors. An earlier analysis of some 500 of the donors applied high-throughput TCR beta sequencing to assess whether each TCR beta V gene segment acted as functional or pseudogenic. Alongside the repertoire data, information on donor age, sex, ethnicity and CMV serostatus was compiled. Genome-wide SNP genotypes for about 60% of the roughly 700 donors were used in a later genetic analysis, which treated that subset as a discovery cohort. Every discovery cohort repertoire had been produced on one sequencing platform. Class I and class II HLA loci were covered by the typing at four-digit resolution. Typing coverage varied by locus: roughly 620-640 donors for A, B, C, DRB1 and DQB1; roughly 520 for DQA1; more than 600 for DPA1; fewer than 480 for DPB1. Because of strong linkage in the cohort, five DR-DQ haplotypes were treated as single units for association and clustering. Across approximately 420 genotyped donors of the cohort, an average of approximately 200,000 unique TCR beta nucleotide sequences per donor were sequenced, and roughly 17% of those sequences were non-productive.

In total, approximately 690 healthy bone marrow donors made up the cohort. At the time of sampling, every cohort member was nominally healthy, though immune exposures that went unrecorded were likely present. The donor was CMV seronegative and belonged to the group of several hundred seronegative cohort members. A peripheral blood sample was collected from each donor, and TCR beta sequencing was performed on peripheral blood mononuclear cells. Genomic DNA was extracted from the blood cell samples with the Qiagen DNeasy Blood Extraction Kit. In the germline V gene, CDR1 corresponds to SGDLS and CDR2 to YYNGEE. V is shortened by 4 bases, J by 5 bases, and the region joining them spans 16 bases. The CDR3 spans 14 residues, from the cysteine through the phenylalanine. CDR3 DNA only is kept here, 42 bases in frame from base 1. With respect to this clone: Its antigen has not been determined. Per-nucleotide qualities are absent, and no much larger clonotype sits a single base away.

Library method: the immunoSEQ multiplex PCR assay. For the multiplex PCR, a mixture combining 60 forward primers for TCR Vbeta segments and 13 reverse primers for TCR Jbeta segments was used. The CDR3 region of rearranged TCR beta genes was amplified from genomic DNA with a multiplex PCR assay. The amplified TCR beta libraries were sequenced on the Illumina HiSeq System as 87-base-pair reads. As for the authors' bioinformatics: A later analysis tallied tens of millions of unique TCR beta chains across the 650 to 750 repertoires, and around 9.9 million of those chains were shared by two or more donors. A nearest-neighbor algorithm error-corrected the raw reads and collapsed the reads into unique sequences, merging closely related sequences to remove PCR and sequencing errors. Alignment of CDR3 sequences to IMGT reference sequences was used to assign V, D and J gene segments. For a sequence to be retained, a match of at least six nucleotides to both a V gene segment and a J gene segment was required. Rearrangements were classified as productive when the CDR3 lacked stop codons and remained in frame with V and J, and all other rearrangements were classified as non-productive. Following IMGT convention, CDR3 was defined as the stretch from the second conserved V-encoded cysteine up to the conserved J-encoded phenylalanine. Sequences without an unambiguous match to a single V gene segment were excluded from the earlier analysis of almost 600 of the donors. An earlier analysis of 587 of the donors called V segments functional above 56.7% productive rearrangements and segregating when the between-donor standard deviation exceeded 5%. A statistical classification framework was built to diagnose cytomegalovirus status from the catalog of TCR beta chain sequences. In a later analysis, TCR nucleotide sequences were compared against IMGT/GENE-DB human TR gene sequences so that V and J genes could be assigned. In a later analysis, CDR3 sequences and most-parsimonious VDJ recombination scenarios were assigned using the TCRdist pipeline. A later analysis defined each TCR beta chain by its CDR3 amino acid sequence plus V-gene family, and excluded reads lacking a unique V-gene family. To address suspected cross-contamination and a sequencing artifact, a later analysis removed around 590 highly shared, low-generation-probability nucleotide sequences. A later analysis calculated a clonal expansion index for each public chain from normalized within-repertoire ranks of inferred template counts. In a later analysis, generation probabilities were computed using a VDJ recombination model fitted to out-of-frame rearrangements, and the results were checked against IGoR. Hypergeometric tests were used in a later analysis to score TCR-TCR, TCR-HLA and TCR-CMV co-occurrence, with a repertoire-size bias correction applied to the TCR pairs. A later analysis estimated false discovery rates by permuting HLA or CMV assignments 20 times. In a later analysis, co-occurring TCRs were grouped using DBSCAN, with TCRdist sequence similarity added in when clustering inside HLA-allele-positive subsets. Repertoires with fewer than 30,000 or more than 120,000 public chains were left out of co-occurrence clustering, as were a handful of repertoires with anomalous nucleotide sharing. TCRdb took this table from immuneACCESS and kept in-frame rearrangements with V and J called. Such tables lack part of the clones; where checked against another copy, unresolved V genes explain under half of the gap, and the rest is unexplained. That table furnishes V, J and clone size, whereas the DNA furnished D and trimming. For this sample the table gives around 110,000 clones, of which approximately 81% were detected only once. 2% to 2.5% of the sample is held by the ten biggest clonotypes.

Points the paper makes about the study in general: In a later analysis, HLA-associated TCR beta chains were found to be more clonally expanded and to have lower generation probabilities than equally common non-associated chains. A later analysis found that most CMV-associated TCR beta chains appeared HLA-restricted, with HLA associations seemingly driven largely by CMV exposure. Specific HLA alleles were associated with 18,000 or so TCR beta sequences at a false discovery rate of 0.05 in a later analysis. Because counts were too low, fewer than 20 rarely observed V segments, including chromosome 9 orphons, were excluded from the earlier analysis of 587 of the donors. Compared with the approximately 670-donor mean, donors in an Asian-associated ancestry cluster had fewer N-insertions in productive TCRs, according to a later genetic analysis. A cluster of highly shared sequence variants was judged likely to represent a technical artifact of the sequencing pipeline. In an earlier analysis of around 600 of the donors, most TCR beta V segments were observed in productive rearrangements about 87% or about 30% of the time, broadly matching IMGT annotations. The classifier was reported to diagnose cytomegalovirus status with high specificity and sensitivity in both the original cohort and the validation cohort. The 87-base-pair reads could not distinguish some IMGT-functional V segments, including TRBV6-2 and TRBV6-3, so those segments were excluded. A total of some 180 TCR beta chains were listed by the study as associated with cytomegalovirus. Across donors, most TCR sequences were observed very rarely, whereas some public TCRs were present in many individuals. The presence/absence analyses assumed that sequencing depth was roughly uniform across donors, and that assumption may not be true. Immune exposure information for the cohort was limited to CMV serostatus. HLA typing was unavailable for some donors at each locus, so association tests used only the typed subset. A further reported finding was that TCR beta sequences accurately predicted the HLA-A and HLA-B alleles for most subjects in the first cohort. In a later analysis, the rate of TCR association differed among HLA loci, with DRB1 alleles having the most associated TCRs and HLA-C alleles having the fewest. The authors suggested that the approach could potentially be generalized to other disease states and immunological phenotypes. A later analysis reported that several top co-occurrence clusters appeared linked to parvovirus B19, influenza, CMV and Epstein-Barr virus. A few of the identified cytomegalovirus-associated TCR beta chains were confirmed in vitro to be specific for cytomegalovirus antigens. Linkage disequilibrium might explain the correlated functional status among segregating V segments, but an unknown experimental factor could not be excluded. V-gene and J-gene trimming of TCR beta chains was associated with a missense DCLRE1C variant in a later genetic analysis, and the association was replicated in an independent cohort. This cohort had only TCR beta chains sequenced, and the lack of alpha or paired-chain data limited which features could be detected. Strong co-occurrence of HLA alleles, especially DR and DQ, made assigning TCR associations to individual alleles difficult.

This chain joins TRBV9 to TRBJ2-7; perhaps TRBD2 is the D gene, with 7 bases matching. This sequence was found in a man aged 25 to 40 in good health and CMV-seronegative. Specimen: PBMCs. The nucleotides are TGTGCCAGCAGCTCTCTCGGGGGGCAAGACGAGCAGTACTTC. Its protein reads: CASSSLGGQDEQYF.